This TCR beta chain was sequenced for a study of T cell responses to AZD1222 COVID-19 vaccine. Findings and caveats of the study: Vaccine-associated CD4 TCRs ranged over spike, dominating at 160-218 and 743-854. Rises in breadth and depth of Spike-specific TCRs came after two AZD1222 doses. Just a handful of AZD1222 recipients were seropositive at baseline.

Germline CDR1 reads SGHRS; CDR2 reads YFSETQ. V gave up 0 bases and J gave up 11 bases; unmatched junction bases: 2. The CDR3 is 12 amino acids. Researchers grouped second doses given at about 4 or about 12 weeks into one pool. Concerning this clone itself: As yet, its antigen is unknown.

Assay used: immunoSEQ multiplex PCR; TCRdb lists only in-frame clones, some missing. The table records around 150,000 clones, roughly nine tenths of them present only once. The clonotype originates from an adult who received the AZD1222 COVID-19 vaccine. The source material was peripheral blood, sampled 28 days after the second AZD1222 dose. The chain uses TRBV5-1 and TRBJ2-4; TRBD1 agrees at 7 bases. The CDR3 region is CASSLEGAVQYF. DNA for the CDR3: TGCGCCAGCAGCTTGGAGGGGGCTGTTCAGTACTTC.